What follows are 32 T cell receptor beta chains derived from one specimen sequenced in a study of T cell repertoires in cytomegalovirus infection. Each CDR3 protein is one row after TCRdb ran MiXCR on the reads. Among a few hundred thousand distinct CDR3 sequences listed, 9.5% were seen once. The sample comprised PBMCs. Source of these receptors: a human donor in good health (CMV status not recorded). Some clones in this sample may be carry-over from other donors' samples.

There are a few counts of this clonotype. V usage is TRBV6-5 and J usage is TRBJ2-2; 10 bases match TRBD1. Germline V gene sequence: CDR1 MNHEY, CDR2 SVGAGI. This CDR3 has 18 residues. V dropped 8 bases and J dropped 2; count of bases not matched to a gene: 14. CDR3: CASPFPYRQGANTGELFF. As DNA, the CDR3 is TGTGCCAGCCCCTTCCCTTACCGACAGGGGGCTAACACCGGGGAGCTGTTTTTT.

At least ten counts were recorded for this clonotype. This CDR3 is CASSSSGGPNEQYF. The CDR3 bases are TGTGCCAGCAGCTCCTCGGGAGGGCCCAACGAGCAGTACTTC. V usage is TRBV7-2 and J usage is TRBJ2-7, with TRBD2 matching over 8 bases. The CDR3 is made up of 14 amino acids. Looked up from germline, CDR1 is SGHTA and CDR2 is FQGNSA. J gave up 5 bases and V 4 bases, and 7 bases lay outside the gene matches.

The chain has TRBV12-3 or TRBV12-4 and TRBJ1-2, with D uncertain. The germline V and J ends were trimmed by 7 bases and 7 bases, with 10 bases remaining between them. CDR3 length: 11 residues. The CDR3 nucleotides read TGTGCCAGCAAGCTAGAATCTGGCTACACCTTC. Translating it yields CASKLESGYTF.

This clonotype came up many times. The rearrangement uses TRBV7-2 and TRBJ2-3, with 7 bases that match TRBD2. CDR3 length: 13 amino acids. J was trimmed by 10 bases and V by 1 base; bases with no gene match: 5. Germline CDR1 is SGHTA and CDR2 is FQGNSA. CDR3 sequence reads: CASSLDQRDSQYF. For the CDR3, the DNA is TGTGCCAGCAGCTTAGATCAGCGGGACTCGCAGTATTTT.

This clonotype has ten or more counts. The V gene is TRBV7-2, the J gene TRBJ2-5; D may be TRBD2 (5 bases). This CDR3 region has 13 residues. The V gene lost 6 bases and the J gene lost 4 bases, with 12 bases spanning the gap. Germline values: CDR1 SGHTA, CDR2 FQGNSA. CDR3: CASSPEGRETQYF. The CDR3 DNA reads as TGTGCCAGCAGTCCAGAAGGGAGAGAGACCCAGTACTTC.

This clonotype was recorded many times. The rearrangement links TRBV7-2 to TRBJ2-7; D might be TRBD1 (5 bases). Looked up from germline, CDR1 is SGHTA and CDR2 is FQGNSA. This CDR3 is 15 amino acids long. Trimming took 7 bases from V and 9 from J, leaving 25 bases between them. This chain's CDR3 is CASTNPWPGWGGQYF. CDR3 bases: TGTGCCAGCACCAACCCATGGCCAGGGTGGGGTGGGCAGTACTTC.

In its sample, this clonotype was seen a few times. V gene TRBV19 combines with J gene TRBJ2-1; D ambiguous. The CDR3 is 19 amino acids. Germline values: CDR1 LNHDA, CDR2 SQIVND (reference sequence). V gave up 4 bases and J gave up 7 bases, with 29 bases separating them. In DNA form, the CDR3 reads TGTGCCAGTAGTACACCCCTTGGAGCGCCCGCTTCATACTCTAATGAGCAGTTCTTC. It encodes CASSTPLGAPASYSNEQFF. The whole variable domain, filled in from reference TRBV19 and TRBJ2-1, reads DGGITQSPKYLFRKEGQNVTLSCEQNLNHDAMYWYRQDPGQGLRLIYYSQIVNDFQKGDIAEGYSVSREKKESFPLTVTSAQKNPTAFYLCASSTPLGAPASYSNEQFFGPGTRLTVL.

The genes are TRBV6-1 and TRBJ2-4, with D uncertain. The CDR3 extends over 13 amino acids. V shed 0 bases and J shed 13 bases, with 13 bases lying between them. Per germline, CDR1 MNHNS and CDR2 SASEGT. In DNA, the CDR3 is TGTGCCAGCAGTGAAGCCAGGACGGATCGACAGTACTTC. Translating gives CASSEARTDRQYF.

This clonotype was seen at least ten times. The chain couples TRBV7-2 to TRBJ1-2; the match to TRBD1 covers 12 bases. CDR3 length: 22 residues. With 7 bases clipped from V and 6 bases from J, the junction kept 30 bases outside the gene matches. Germline loops: CDR1 SGHTA, CDR2 FQGNSA. In DNA, the CDR3 is TGTGCCAGCACACGCCCATGGGGGACAGGGGGCGCTCCGGCGGTAGGATGGAATGGCTACACCTTC. It encodes CASTRPWGTGGAPAVGWNGYTF.

This clonotype was detected only once. A much bigger clone sits one base away, suggesting this may be a read error. The chain uses TRBV19 and TRBJ2-5, with 7 bases identical to TRBD1. The CDR3 covers 16 residues. Germline CDR1 is LNHDA and CDR2 is SQIVND (reference sequence). The CDR3 DNA sequence: TGTGTCAGTAGTATCCGACAGGGCTCCCGAGGGGAGACCCAGTACTTC. This gives the protein CVSSIRQGSRGETQYF.

This clonotype was detected only a few times. The chain has TRBV12-3 or TRBV12-4 and TRBJ2-2; 7 bases are a match to TRBD2. The CDR3 has 14 residues. The trim removed 6 bases at V and 6 bases at J, leaving 7 bases unmatched. The CDR3 sequence: CASRPGLSSGELFF. CDR3 coding DNA: TGTGCCAGCAGGCCGGGACTATCATCCGGGGAGCTGTTTTTT.

This clonotype was seen many times. V usage is TRBV12-3 or TRBV12-4 and J usage is TRBJ2-3; D is unclear. This CDR3 is built from 11 residues. Trimming cost V 6 bases and J 3 bases, with 4 bases left between them. The CDR3 DNA follows: TGTGCCAGCAGCTATACAGATACGCAGTATTTT. Encoded protein: CASSYTDTQYF.

This clonotype was picked up a small number of times. J is TRBJ2-1 and V is TRBV7-9; 8 nucleotides match TRBD2. The CDR3 is made up of 14 amino acids. Trimming at V came to 5 bases and at J to 6 bases, leaving 6 bases not matched to a gene. Germline V gene lookup returns CDR1 SEHNR and CDR2 FQNEAQ (reference sequence). CDR3 amino acids: CASSAGLASNEQFF. The CDR3 DNA sequence: TGTGCCAGCAGCGCTGGACTAGCTTCCAATGAGCAGTTCTTC.

This clonotype was observed a few times. The chain has TRBV4-2 and TRBJ2-1; the D call may be TRBD1 or TRBD2 (5 bases each). Germline V gives CDR1 LGHNA, CDR2 YNFKEQ. CDR3 length: 17 residues. V was clipped by 2 bases and J by 5 bases, with 19 bases between them. The CDR3 DNA reads as TGTGCCAGCAGCCAATGGGCGGCGAGGGGCAGGAACAATGAGCAGTTCTTC. This translates into CASSQWAARGRNNEQFF.

This clonotype was recorded many times. The rearrangement joins TRBV4-1 to TRBJ2-5; perhaps TRBD2 as D (6 bases). CDR3 size: 17 residues. V dropped 0 bases and J dropped 4 bases, with 18 bases sitting between them. The V gene's germline CDR1 is MGHRA and CDR2 YSYEKL. The CDR3 DNA sequence: TGCGCCAGCAGCCAAGATAGGATTAGCGGTATTCCAGAGACCCAGTACTTC. It is translated as CASSQDRISGIPETQYF.

This clonotype was counted ten times or more. The chain couples TRBV7-2 to TRBJ2-1; no firm D call. The CDR3 extends over 16 amino acids. Germline V gene data show CDR1 as SGHTA and CDR2 as FQGNSA. Trimming took 5 bases from V and 0 from J, leaving 14 bases between them. The CDR3 nucleotides are TGTGCCAGCAGCCCCGGGTGGCGGAGCTCCTACAATGAGCAGTTCTTC. Amino acids: CASSPGWRSSYNEQFF.

This clonotype was detected many times. This chain uses TRBV12-3 or TRBV12-4 with TRBJ1-4; 8 positions match TRBD1. V lost 4 bases and J lost 1; bases outside the gene matches: 11. The length of the CDR3 is 18 residues. CDR3 region: CASSYTTGAPLTNEKLFF. DNA for the CDR3: TGTGCCAGCAGTTACACGACAGGGGCCCCTTTAACTAATGAAAAACTGTTTTTT.

This clonotype has at least ten counts. This chain uses TRBV7-8 with TRBJ2-2; 9 bases line up with TRBD1. V was pared by 2 bases and J by 0 bases, with 1 base of the junction left unmatched. Germline V gene sequence: CDR1 SGHVS, CDR2 FQNEAQ. This CDR3 has 16 amino acids. The CDR3 region has the DNA TGTGCCAGCAGCTTAAGGACAGGGGCGAACACCGGGGAGCTGTTTTTT. It codes for CASSLRTGANTGELFF.

This clonotype was counted at least ten times. Relative to the germline gene, one junction end is altered; a read error may explain this. This sequence joins TRBV7-2 and TRBJ1-1; no firm D call. The length of the CDR3 is 12 residues. Germline V lookup: CDR1 SGHTA, CDR2 FQGNSA. The DNA for the CDR3 is TGTGCCAGCAGTTTAGGCGCGGCTGAAGCTTTCTTT. Residues: CASSLGAAEAFF.

This sequence joins TRBV4-1 and TRBJ2-5; 9 bases map to TRBD2. The CDR3 has 13 amino acids. Trimming at V came to 4 bases and at J to 10 bases, leaving 7 bases not matched to a gene. Germline CDR1 and CDR2: MGHRA and YSYEKL. CDR3: CASSRLADGVQYF. The CDR3 DNA is TGCGCCAGCAGCCGACTAGCGGACGGGGTCCAGTACTTC.

This clonotype was recorded many times. The rearrangement uses TRBV6-5 and TRBJ1-3, with D possibly matching TRBD1 (6 bases). This CDR3 spans 14 amino acids. The germline gives CDR1 MNHEY, CDR2 SVGAGI. With 2 bases removed from V and 7 bases from J, the gap between germline ends came to 12 bases. CDR3 protein: CASSYNREGNTIYF. DNA of the CDR3: TGTGCCAGCAGTTACAACAGGGAGGGGAACACCATATATTTT.

The genes are TRBV7-2 and TRBJ2-5; the match to TRBD2 covers 8 bases. From germline, CDR1 is SGHTA and CDR2 FQGNSA. The CDR3 is made up of 15 amino acids. V shed 6 bases, J shed 5 bases, and the junction held 11 bases outside the gene matches. The CDR3 coding sequence is TGTGCCAGCAGGGAAGAGCCGGGAGGGGTGGAGACCCAGTACTTC. Translated: CASREEPGGVETQYF.

This clonotype appeared many times. The V gene is TRBV7-2, the J gene TRBJ2-3, with D unresolved. Germline V gene data show CDR1 as SGHTA and CDR2 as FQGNSA. The CDR3 totals 14 residues. V was shortened by 1 base and J by 2 bases, with 7 bases between the two germline ends. The CDR3 loop reads CASSLGPPTDTQYF. CDR3 DNA sequence: TGTGCCAGCAGCTTAGGGCCACCCACAGATACGCAGTATTTT. The full variable domain, its missing parts supplied by reference TRBV7-2 and TRBJ2-3, is GAGVSQSPSNKVTEKGKDVELRCDPISGHTALYWYRQSLGQGLEFLIYFQGNSAPDKSGLPSDRFSAERTGGSVSTLTIQRTQQEDSAVYLCASSLGPPTDTQYFGPGTRLTVL.

This clonotype was observed at least ten times. This chain joins TRBV5-4 and TRBJ2-1; 7 bases line up with TRBD2. The ends lost 3 bases at V and 2 bases at J; junction bases unmatched: 2. Germline loops: CDR1 SGHNT, CDR2 YYREEE (reference sequence). The CDR3 consists of 14 residues. The CDR3 region has the DNA TGTGCCAGCAGCTGGGGGGGACCCTACAATGAGCAGTTCTTC. Its protein is CASSWGGPYNEQFF.

The rearrangement joins TRBV25-1 to TRBJ1-2, with D tentatively TRBD1 (5 bases). The CDR3 contains 15 residues. V was shortened by 3 bases and J by 0 bases, with 11 bases between the two germline ends. CDR1 is MGHDK, CDR2 SYGVNS, per germline. The CDR3 protein is CASSDPSGTNYGYTF. The CDR3, as DNA: TGTGCCAGCAGTGACCCCTCAGGGACTAACTATGGCTACACCTTC.

There are a few counts of this clonotype. V gene TRBV30 combines with J gene TRBJ2-3, with TRBD2 as a possible D gene (5 bases). Germline V gives CDR1 GTSNPN, CDR2 SVGIG (reference sequence). V was shortened by 1 base and J by 4 bases, with 9 bases between the two germline ends. The CDR3 has 13 amino acids. The CDR3 nucleotides read TGTGCCTGGAGTGGTGGGAGTGCAGATACGCAGTATTTT. Translated: CAWSGGSADTQYF.

This clonotype has ten or more counts. This sequence joins TRBV7-2 and TRBJ1-5; 10 nucleotides line up with TRBD1. This CDR3 comprises 16 residues. V shed 0 bases and J 3 bases; nucleotides not matched to a gene: 2. The germline gives CDR1 SGHTA, CDR2 FQGNSA. The CDR3 DNA reads TGTGCCAGCAGCTTAGCCGGGACAGGGGTCAATCAGCCCCAGCATTTT. Translating gives CASSLAGTGVNQPQHF. The variable domain in full, completed from reference TRBV7-2 and TRBJ1-5, reads GAGVSQSPSNKVTEKGKDVELRCDPISGHTALYWYRQSLGQGLEFLIYFQGNSAPDKSGLPSDRFSAERTGGSVSTLTIQRTQQEDSAVYLCASSLAGTGVNQPQHFGDGTRLSIL.

This clonotype has at least ten counts. J is TRBJ2-3 and V is TRBV4-2; TRBD2 is a possible D gene (5 bases). CDR1 and CDR2 (germline): LGHNA, YNFKEQ. Between the trimmed V and J ends, which lost 0 bases and 4 bases, there was a span of 14 bases. This CDR3 comprises 16 residues. CDR3 loop: CASSQEGSGSPDTQYF. CDR3 bases: TGTGCCAGCAGCCAAGAAGGAAGCGGAAGTCCAGATACGCAGTATTTT.

The rearrangement uses TRBV6-1 and TRBJ2-7; weak D call: TRBD2 (6 bases). Germline V gene sequence: CDR1 MNHNS, CDR2 SASEGT. V lost 5 bases and J lost 0, with 26 bases in between. The length of the CDR3 is 19 residues. In nucleotides, the CDR3 is TGTGCCAGCAGTACCTTTTCTCCCACCGGGACTTTTAGCTCCTACGAGCAGTACTTC. Residues: CASSTFSPTGTFSSYEQYF.

This clonotype was detected many times. This chain connects TRBV11-2 to TRBJ2-5, with D perhaps TRBD2 (6 bases). Germline V gene data show CDR1 as SGHAT and CDR2 as FQNNGV. The CDR3 has 18 amino acids. Deletions cut 5 bases from V and 2 bases from J, with 24 bases between. The CDR3 DNA reads TGTGCCAGCAGCCGGAACCCTAGCGCCAGAGCAAGGCAAGAGACCCAGTACTTC. Translation gives CASSRNPSARARQETQYF. The full variable domain, completed using reference TRBV11-2 and TRBJ2-5, is EAGVAQSPRYKIIEKRQSVAFWCNPISGHATLYWYQQILGQGPKLLIQFQNNGVVDDSQLPKDRFSAERLKGVDSTLKIQPAKLEDSAVYLCASSRNPSARARQETQYFGPGTRLLVL.

V and J are TRBV30 and TRBJ1-5, with no clear D. This CDR3 is 12 amino acids long. The germline CDR1 and CDR2 sequences are GTSNPN and SVGIG (reference sequence). V lost 2 bases and J lost 6, with 8 bases in between. For the CDR3, the DNA is TGTGCCTGGAGTAAGGGAGGTCAGCCCCAGCATTTT. Amino acids: CAWSKGGQPQHF.

This clonotype was seen at least ten times. CDR3 region: CASRTRTGYNEQFF. CDR3 in DNA: TGTGCCAGCAGAACTCGAACAGGGTACAATGAGCAGTTCTTC. The chain recombines TRBV12-3 or TRBV12-4 with TRBJ2-1; D might be TRBD1 (6 bases). The CDR3 contains 14 residues. V dropped 6 bases and J dropped 4 bases, with 13 bases sitting between them.